The 17 T cell receptor beta chains in this list originate from one sample, sequenced in a study of T cell clonotyping in hematopoietic cell transplantation. The protocol was immunoSEQ multiplex PCR, while the TCRdb copy is restricted to in-frame clones and leaves out a portion. The sample has some 11,000 clones; roughly 50% are singletons. Sequences were obtained from peripheral blood mononuclear cells. These receptors all come from a man aged 50-59 years in good health. Some clones in this sample may be carry-over from other donors' samples.

About this clone: One end of the junction does not line up with germline, which may come from a read error. The chain uses TRBV5-1 and TRBJ1-2; D unresolved. The CDR3 contains 17 residues. Germline V gene sequence: CDR1 SGHRS, CDR2 YFSETQ. The CDR3 sequence: CASSLGQAEITNYGYTF. The CDR3 region has the DNA TGCGCCAGCAGTTTGGGTCAGGCGGAAATAACTAACTATGGCTACACCTTC.

Turning to this clone: At one boundary the junction diverges from the germline segment, which might be a read error. The V gene is TRBV14, the J gene TRBJ1-1, with D possibly matching TRBD1 (5 bases). CDR1 is SGHDN and CDR2 is FVKESK in the germline V gene. CDR3 length equals 15 residues. In nucleotides, the CDR3 is TGTGCCAGCAGCCTCATGGGGCAGATGAACACTGGAGCTTTCTTT. Protein product: CASSLMGQMNTGAFF.

On this clone: The junction does not match germline at one end; this may be a read error. The rearrangement links TRBV19 to TRBJ1-2; D may be TRBD1 (6 bases). Germline V gene lookup returns CDR1 LNHDA and CDR2 SQIVND (reference sequence). The CDR3 has 13 residues. Here the CDR3 DNA reads TGTGCCAGTAGTCCCGGGACAAGCATTATTCATGCCTTC. It specifies CASSPGTSIIHAF.

This chain connects TRBV19 to TRBJ1-2; 8 bases line up with TRBD1. The CDR3 sequence is 13 residues long. The J segment lost 6 bases and the V segment lost 7 bases, leaving 7 bases of the junction unmatched. Germline-derived CDR1 and CDR2 are LNHDA and SQIVND (reference sequence). The CDR3 region is CASNFRGRDGYTF. DNA for the CDR3: TGTGCCAGTAACTTCAGGGGGCGCGATGGCTACACCTTC.

This clone was picked up a small number of times. The J gene is TRBJ2-7, the V gene TRBV2, with D possibly matching TRBD2 (6 bases). This CDR3 contains 12 residues. Germline V gene sequence: CDR1 SNHLY, CDR2 FYNNEI. V was pared by 8 bases and J by 6 bases, with 14 bases between. The CDR3 DNA sequence: TGTGCCAGCGGATACGGGACTGTCGAGCAGTACTTC. It encodes CASGYGTVEQYF.

V gene TRBV6-5 combines with J gene TRBJ2-7, with D perhaps TRBD1 or TRBD2 (6 bases each). Deletions cut 7 bases from V and 6 bases from J, with 19 bases between. The CDR3 covers 14 residues. Germline CDR1 and CDR2: MNHEY and SVGAGI. CDR3 in amino acids: CASKGGISSLEQYF. DNA for the CDR3: TGTGCCAGCAAAGGGGGGATTTCCTCCCTCGAGCAGTACTTC.

The chain joins TRBV9 to TRBJ2-2; the D gene could be TRBD1 or TRBD2 (5 bases each). Germline CDR1 is SGDLS and CDR2 is YYNGEE. The CDR3 loop spans 14 amino acids. The V end was cut by 3 bases, the J end by 7 bases, with 13 bases between. CDR3 bases: TGTGCCAGCAGCGGCGTCCCTGGGGGCGGGGAGCTGTTTTTT. Its protein is CASSGVPGGGELFF. Based on the CDR3 plus reference TRBV9 and TRBJ2-2, the full variable domain is DSGVTQTPKHLITATGQRVTLRCSPRSGDLSVYWYQQSLDQGLQFLIQYYNGEERAKGNILERFSAQQFPDLHSELNLSSLELGDSALYFCASSGVPGGGELFFGEGSRLTVL.

This clone was seen a handful of times. V usage is TRBV5-4 and J usage is TRBJ1-2, with D possibly being TRBD1 (6 bases). V lost 0 bases and J 8 bases, leaving 11 bases between the germline ends. The germline V gene has CDR1 SGHNT and CDR2 YYREEE (reference sequence). This CDR3 is built from 13 residues. CDR3 nucleotides: TGTGCCAGCAGCTTGGTAGGGGGGGAGGGCTACACCTTC. Translation gives CASSLVGGEGYTF.

In this sample, this clone turned up once. V and J are TRBV27 and TRBJ1-5; D is uncertain. CDR3 length: 15 residues. Trimming left V 6 bases short and J 6 bases short, with 18 bases between. The germline V gene has CDR1 MNHEY and CDR2 SMNVEV (reference sequence). The CDR3 protein is CASSLGRAKGQPQHF. The CDR3 DNA reads TGTGCCAGCAGCCTGGGGAGGGCCAAGGGTCAGCCCCAGCATTTT.

The rearrangement joins TRBV29-1 to TRBJ2-7, with a tentative D call TRBD2 (5 bases). The CDR3 consists of 14 residues. The germline V gene has CDR1 SQVTM and CDR2 ANQGSEA. The V end lost 2 bases, the J end lost 3 bases, and 14 bases lay between the germline ends. The CDR3 DNA is TGCAGCGTTGAACCACGGGAAGGCTACTACGAGCAGTACTTC. Encoded protein: CSVEPREGYYEQYF.

This clone was seen only a few times. As DNA, the CDR3 is TGTGCCAGCCGCCGGCAGGCCTCCTACGAGCAGTACTTC. This translates into CASRRQASYEQYF. The chain is built from TRBV6-6 and TRBJ2-7, with no clear D. Germline V gene sequence: CDR1 MNHNY, CDR2 SVGAGI (reference sequence). This CDR3 comprises 13 residues. The V end lost 8 bases, the J end lost 0 bases, and 11 bases lay between the germline ends.

The chain carries TRBV30 and TRBJ2-1; 9 bases are a match to TRBD2. Germline trimming cut 5 bases from V and 7 bases from J; bases unmatched to any gene: 9. Germline CDR1 reads GTSNPN; CDR2 reads SVGIG (reference sequence). The CDR3 extends over 14 amino acids. CDR3 residues: CAWCSGRGRNEQFF. The CDR3 nucleotides read TGTGCCTGGTGTAGCGGGAGAGGTAGGAATGAGCAGTTCTTC.

This chain connects TRBV30 to TRBJ1-2, with D unclear. Germline lookup yields CDR1 GTSNPN and CDR2 SVGIG (reference sequence). V was pared by 6 bases and J by 8 bases, with 16 bases between. The CDR3 contains 12 residues. CDR3 protein: CACPKDPRGYTF. CDR3 in DNA: TGTGCCTGCCCTAAGGACCCGAGAGGCTACACCTTC.

The genes are TRBV30 and TRBJ1-1, with D tentatively TRBD1 (5 bases). Germline V gives CDR1 GTSNPN, CDR2 SVGIG (reference sequence). V lost 4 bases and J 8 bases, leaving 11 bases between the germline ends. The CDR3 has 11 residues. CDR3 DNA: TGTGCCTGGAACCGGGACCGGGAAGCTTTCTTT. It encodes CAWNRDREAFF. The full variable domain, completed using reference TRBV30 and TRBJ1-1, is SQTIHQWPATLVQPVGSPLSLECTVEGTSNPNLYWYRQAAGRGLQLLFYSVGIGQISSEVPQNLSASRPQDRQFILSSKKLLLSDSGFYLCAWNRDREAFFGQGTRLTVV.

In the case of this clone: A much larger clone lies a single base off, so this may be a read error. This chain uses TRBV30 with TRBJ2-4; no reliable D call. The CDR3 is 15 residues long. Looked up from germline, CDR1 is GTSNPN and CDR2 is SVGIG (reference sequence). V was cut by 0 bases and J by 0 bases, with 9 bases left in between. The CDR3 sequence: CAWSVSGLAKNIQYF. As DNA, the CDR3 is TGTGCCTGGAGTGTATCTGGCCTAGCCAAAAACATTCAGTACTTC.

The chain employs TRBV7-9 and TRBJ1-1, with unresolved D. This CDR3 spans 15 amino acids. With 6 bases removed from V and 10 bases from J, the gap between germline ends came to 24 bases. The germline V gene has CDR1 SEHNR and CDR2 FQNEAQ (reference sequence). CDR3 sequence: CASRVDGDIRRGAFF. The CDR3 DNA reads as TGTGCCAGCAGAGTCGACGGAGACATCCGTCGGGGAGCTTTCTTT.

DNA for the CDR3: TGTGCCAGCAGCCCCCAGGGGGCGGGCGAGCAGTACTTC. The encoded protein is CASSPQGAGEQYF. J is TRBJ2-7 and V is TRBV6-6; TRBD1 agrees at 8 bases. CDR3 length equals 13 residues. Germline V gene data show CDR1 as MNHNY and CDR2 as SVGAGI (reference sequence). V lost 6 bases, J lost 6 bases, and 7 bases stayed unmatched.